The 13 T cell receptor beta chains given below trace back to one sample, sequenced in a study of TIL therapy for anti-PD-1-resistant metastatic lung cancer. Time point: pre-treatment sample, taken before nivolumab and TIL therapy. Tumor tissue came from excised metastases, mostly pleural nodules or supraclavicular lymph nodes. Sequencing used immunoSEQ v3. The repertoire was sequenced with immunoSEQ multiplex PCR; TCRdb's copy has only in-frame clones and lacks some. The sample has more than 90,000 clones, less than 70% seen once. Sample: tumor tissue, taken at baseline. The receptors here all came from a person aged 25-85 years with non-small cell lung cancer.

The rearrangement uses TRBV3-1 (or the pseudogene TRBV3-2) and TRBJ2-1, with 9 positions matching TRBD2. CDR1 and CDR2 from the germline V gene are LGHDT and YNNKEL (reference sequence). With V trimmed by 1 base and J by 9 bases, 7 bases remained unmatched. The CDR3 spans 15 residues. CDR3 amino acids: CASSQVSGSSSEQFF. Here the CDR3 DNA reads TGTGCCAGCAGCCAAGTTAGCGGGAGTAGCAGTGAGCAGTTCTTC.

The rearrangement joins TRBV28 to TRBJ2-2; tentatively, D is TRBD2 (6 bases). The germline V gene has CDR1 MDHEN and CDR2 SYDVKM. The CDR3 totals 12 residues. V shed 10 bases and J shed 6 bases, with 12 bases lying between them. In nucleotides, the CDR3 is TGTGCCACCCCCGGAGGGGCCGGGGAGCTGTTTTTT. Translating it yields CATPGGAGELFF.

This clone was recorded a few times. The rearrangement links TRBV18 to TRBJ2-7, with TRBD1 matching over 8 bases. Germline loops: CDR1 KGHSH, CDR2 LQKENI. V lost 6 bases and J lost 6; bases outside the gene matches: 10. The CDR3 covers 14 residues. The CDR3 nucleotides read TGTGCCAGCTCTCCGCCGGGACAGGTTCTCGAGCAGTACTTC. Amino acids: CASSPPGQVLEQYF.

The rearrangement joins TRBV7-3 to TRBJ2-3; D gene unclear. The germline V gene encodes CDR1 SGHTA and CDR2 FQGTGA. The germline V and J ends were trimmed by 5 bases and 8 bases, with 14 bases remaining between them. CDR3 length: 13 residues. The CDR3 sequence: CASSVGPMATQYF. The DNA for the CDR3 is TGTGCCAGCAGCGTCGGACCGATGGCTACGCAGTATTTT.

The V call is TRBV7-3, the J call TRBJ2-1; 7 bases are shared with TRBD2. CDR1 and CDR2 (germline): SGHTA, FQGTGA. This CDR3 contains 15 residues. J was trimmed by 0 bases and V by 5 bases; bases with no gene match: 4. CDR3 sequence: CASSPGRGSYNEQFF. For the CDR3, the DNA is TGTGCCAGCAGCCCTGGGAGGGGCTCCTACAATGAGCAGTTCTTC.

The chain has TRBV21-1 and TRBJ1-3; no DNA check was done on the table's D call, TRBD1. TRBV21-1 constitutes a pseudogene. The CDR3 totals 17 residues. The chain's CDR3 is CASSPRWGLVSGNTIYF. The CDR3 region has the DNA TGTGCCAGCAGCCCGCGATGGGGCCTCGTCTCTGGAAACACCATATATTTT.

This sequence joins TRBV10-3 and TRBJ1-4; possibly TRBD1 for D (5 bases). CDR3 length equals 13 residues. Trimming cost V 6 bases and J 4 bases, with 9 bases left between them. In germline, CDR1 is ENHRY, CDR2 SYGVKD. DNA of the CDR3: TGTGCCATCAGGGGGGGTCTTAATGAAAAACTGTTTTTT. This encodes CAIRGGLNEKLFF.

The chain employs TRBV10-3 and TRBJ1-4, with D possibly being TRBD1 (5 bases). With 4 bases removed from V and 4 bases from J, the gap between germline ends came to 10 bases. Germline CDR1 and CDR2: ENHRY and SYGVKD. This CDR3 region has 14 residues. The DNA for the CDR3 is TGTGCCATCAGTGCGGGGGGGAATAATGAAAAACTGTTTTTT. Amino acids: CAISAGGNNEKLFF.

The V gene is TRBV11-3, the J gene TRBJ1-2, with 11 nucleotides matching TRBD1. V shed 6 bases, J shed 2 bases, and the junction held 17 bases outside the gene matches. The CDR3 sequence is 19 residues long. The germline V gene has CDR1 SGHNT and CDR2 YENEEA. The CDR3 loop reads CASRQWGQGVPGANYGYTF. DNA for the CDR3: TGTGCCAGCAGACAATGGGGACAGGGGGTTCCCGGGGCCAACTATGGCTACACCTTC.

This clone is a singleton in its sample. The chain has TRBV4-1 and TRBJ2-7; the match to TRBD2 covers 7 bases. Germline trimming cut 0 bases from V and 5 bases from J; bases unmatched to any gene: 7. The length of the CDR3 is 15 residues. Germline assignment: CDR1 MGHRA and CDR2 YSYEKL. The CDR3 DNA is TGCGCCAGCAGCCAAGATATACTCCGGGGGGACGAGCAGTACTTC. It is translated as CASSQDILRGDEQYF.

The rearrangement links TRBV7-6 to TRBJ2-1, with D possibly being TRBD1 or TRBD2 (5 bases each). Germline loops: CDR1 SGHVS, CDR2 FNYEAQ. CDR3 length: 15 residues. Between the trimmed V and J ends, which lost 1 base and 9 bases, there was a span of 16 bases. The CDR3 is CASSLGASGLGEQFF. Here the CDR3 DNA reads TGTGCCAGCAGCTTAGGGGCCTCGGGGCTCGGTGAGCAGTTCTTC.

The chain recombines TRBV5-1 with TRBJ2-2, with TRBD2 identical over 9 bases. From germline, CDR1 is SGHRS and CDR2 YFSETQ. The CDR3 runs 16 residues. V lost 4 bases, J lost 6 bases, and 10 bases stayed unmatched. The CDR3 coding sequence is TGCGCCAGCAGCCCGGGCGGGGGGGCCGCGGCCGGGGAGCTGTTTTTT. It translates to CASSPGGGAAAGELFF.

This chain joins TRBV30 and TRBJ2-7; possibly TRBD1 for D (6 bases). V gave up 0 bases and J gave up 7 bases, with 13 bases separating them. Looked up from germline, CDR1 is GTSNPN and CDR2 is SVGIG (reference sequence). The CDR3 covers 13 residues. The CDR3 nucleotides are TGTGCCTGGAGTGTAATGGGGGCAGGGGAGCAGTACTTC. Protein product: CAWSVMGAGEQYF.